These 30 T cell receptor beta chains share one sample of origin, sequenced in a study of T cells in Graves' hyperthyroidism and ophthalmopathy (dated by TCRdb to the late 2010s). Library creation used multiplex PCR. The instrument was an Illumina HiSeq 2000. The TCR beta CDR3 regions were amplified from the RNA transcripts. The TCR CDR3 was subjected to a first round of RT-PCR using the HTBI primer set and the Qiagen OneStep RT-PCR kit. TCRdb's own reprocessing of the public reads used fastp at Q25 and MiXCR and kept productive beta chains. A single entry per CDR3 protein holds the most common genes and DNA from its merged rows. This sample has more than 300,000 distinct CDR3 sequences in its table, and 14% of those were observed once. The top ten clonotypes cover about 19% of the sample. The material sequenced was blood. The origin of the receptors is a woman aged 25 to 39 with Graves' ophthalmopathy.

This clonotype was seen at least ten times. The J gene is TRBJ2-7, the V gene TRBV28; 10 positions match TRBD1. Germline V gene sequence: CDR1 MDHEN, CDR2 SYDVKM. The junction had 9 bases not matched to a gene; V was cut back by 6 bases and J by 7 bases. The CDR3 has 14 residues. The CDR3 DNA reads TGTGCCAGCAGCCTGACAGGGGGCTTGGATGAGCAGTACTTC. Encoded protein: CASSLTGGLDEQYF.

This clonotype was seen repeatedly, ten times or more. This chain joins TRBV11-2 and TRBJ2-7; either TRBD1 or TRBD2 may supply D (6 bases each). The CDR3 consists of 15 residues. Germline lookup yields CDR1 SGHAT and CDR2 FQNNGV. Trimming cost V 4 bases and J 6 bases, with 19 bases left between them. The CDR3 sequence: CASSYGGRIGSEQYF. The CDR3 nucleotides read TGTGCCAGCAGCTACGGGGGCAGGATCGGCTCCGAGCAGTACTTC.

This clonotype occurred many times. The CDR3 loop is CSARPQTRVAYEQYF. The DNA for the CDR3 is TGCAGTGCTAGACCCCAGACTAGAGTCGCCTACGAGCAGTACTTC. The chain uses TRBV20-1 and TRBJ2-7; D possibly corresponds to TRBD2 (6 bases). Germline V gene lookup returns CDR1 DFQATT and CDR2 SNEGSKA (reference sequence). Between the trimmed V and J ends, which lost 2 bases and 2 bases, there was a span of 16 bases. This CDR3 spans 15 amino acids.

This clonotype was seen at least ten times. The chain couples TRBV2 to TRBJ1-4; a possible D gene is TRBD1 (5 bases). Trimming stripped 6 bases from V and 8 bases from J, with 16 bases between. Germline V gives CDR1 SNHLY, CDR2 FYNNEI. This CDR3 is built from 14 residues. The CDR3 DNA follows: TGTGCCAGCAGCGGACACCCGAAGTCGGAAAAACTGTTTTTT. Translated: CASSGHPKSEKLFF.

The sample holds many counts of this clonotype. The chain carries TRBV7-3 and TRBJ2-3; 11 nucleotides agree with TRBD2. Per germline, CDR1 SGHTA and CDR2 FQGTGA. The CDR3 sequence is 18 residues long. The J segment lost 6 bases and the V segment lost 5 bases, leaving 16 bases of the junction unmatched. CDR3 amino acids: CASSPLGRSGGAADTQYF. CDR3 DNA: TGTGCCAGCAGCCCCTTAGGACGTAGCGGGGGGGCGGCTGATACGCAGTATTTT.

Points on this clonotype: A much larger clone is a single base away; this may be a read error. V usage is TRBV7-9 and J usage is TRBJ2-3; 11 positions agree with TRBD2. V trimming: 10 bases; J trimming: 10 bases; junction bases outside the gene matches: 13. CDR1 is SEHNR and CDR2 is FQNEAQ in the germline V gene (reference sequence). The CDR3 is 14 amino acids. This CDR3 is CATLLAGEVDAQYF. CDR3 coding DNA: TGTGCCACTCTACTAGCGGGGGAAGTGGATGCGCAGTATTTT.

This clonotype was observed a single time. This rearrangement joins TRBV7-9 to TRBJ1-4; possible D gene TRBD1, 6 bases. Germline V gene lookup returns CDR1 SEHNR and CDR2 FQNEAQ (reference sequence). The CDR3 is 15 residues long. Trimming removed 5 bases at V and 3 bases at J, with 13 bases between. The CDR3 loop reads CASSSTGTPNEKLFF. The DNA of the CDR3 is TGTGCCAGCAGCAGCACAGGGACACCTAATGAAAAACTGTTTTTT.

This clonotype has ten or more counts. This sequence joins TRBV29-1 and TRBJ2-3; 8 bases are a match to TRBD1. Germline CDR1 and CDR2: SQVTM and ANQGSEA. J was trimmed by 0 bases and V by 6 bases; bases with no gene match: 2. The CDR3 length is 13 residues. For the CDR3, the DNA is TGCAGCGTGACAGGGGATAGCACAGATACGCAGTATTTT. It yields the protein CSVTGDSTDTQYF.

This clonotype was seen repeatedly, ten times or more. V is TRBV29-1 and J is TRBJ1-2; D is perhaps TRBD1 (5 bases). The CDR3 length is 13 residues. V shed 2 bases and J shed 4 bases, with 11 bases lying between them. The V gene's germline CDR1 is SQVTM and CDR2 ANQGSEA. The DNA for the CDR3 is TGCAGCGTTGAATCAGGGTCAGGCTATGGCTACACCTTC. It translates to CSVESGSGYGYTF. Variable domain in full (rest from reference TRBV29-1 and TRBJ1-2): SAVISQKPSRDICQRGTSLTIQCQVDSQVTMMFWYRQQPGQSLTLIATANQGSEATYESGFVIDKFPISRPNLTFSTLTVSNMSPEDSSIYLCSVESGSGYGYTFGSGTRLTVV.

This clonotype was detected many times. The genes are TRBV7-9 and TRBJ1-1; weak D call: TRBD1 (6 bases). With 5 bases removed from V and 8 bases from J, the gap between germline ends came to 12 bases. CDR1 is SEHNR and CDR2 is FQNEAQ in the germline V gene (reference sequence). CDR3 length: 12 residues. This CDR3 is CASSHAGTEAFF. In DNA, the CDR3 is TGTGCCAGCAGCCATGCCGGGACAGAAGCTTTCTTT.

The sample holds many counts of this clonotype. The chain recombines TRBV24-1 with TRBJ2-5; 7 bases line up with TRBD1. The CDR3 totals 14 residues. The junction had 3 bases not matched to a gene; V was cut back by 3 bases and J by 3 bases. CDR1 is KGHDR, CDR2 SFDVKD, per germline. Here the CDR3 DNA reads TGTGCCACCAGTGATGGGGACAGTGAAGAGACCCAGTACTTC. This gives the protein CATSDGDSEETQYF.

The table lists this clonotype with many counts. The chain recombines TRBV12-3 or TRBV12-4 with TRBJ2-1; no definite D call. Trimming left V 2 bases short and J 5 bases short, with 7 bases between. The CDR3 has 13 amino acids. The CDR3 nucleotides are TGTGCCAGCAGTTTATCAGAGCACAATGAGCAGTTCTTC. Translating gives CASSLSEHNEQFF.

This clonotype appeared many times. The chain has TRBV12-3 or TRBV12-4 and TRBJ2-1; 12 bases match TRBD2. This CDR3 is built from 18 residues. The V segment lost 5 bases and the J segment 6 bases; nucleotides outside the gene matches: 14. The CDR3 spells CASSGLAGGLTPRNEQFF. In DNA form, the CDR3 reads TGTGCCAGCAGTGGTCTAGCGGGGGGGCTAACCCCTCGCAATGAGCAGTTCTTC.

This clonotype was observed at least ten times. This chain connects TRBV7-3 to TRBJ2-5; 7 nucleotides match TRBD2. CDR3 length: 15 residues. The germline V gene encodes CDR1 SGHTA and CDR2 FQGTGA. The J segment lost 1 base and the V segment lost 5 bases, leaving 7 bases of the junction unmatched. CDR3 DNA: TGTGCCAGCAGCCCCTCGGGACTACTCCAAGAGACCCAGTACTTC. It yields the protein CASSPSGLLQETQYF. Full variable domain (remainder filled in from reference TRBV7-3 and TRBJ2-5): GAGVSQTPSNKVTEKGKYVELRCDPISGHTALYWYRQSLGQGPEFLIYFQGTGAADDSGLPNDRFFAVRPEGSVSTLKIQRTERGDSAVYLCASSPSGLLQETQYFGPGTRLLVL.

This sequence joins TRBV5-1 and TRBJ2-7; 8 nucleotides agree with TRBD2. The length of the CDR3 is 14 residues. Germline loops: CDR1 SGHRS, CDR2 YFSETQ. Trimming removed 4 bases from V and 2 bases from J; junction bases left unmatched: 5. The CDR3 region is CASSKLAAAYEQYF. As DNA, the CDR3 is TGCGCCAGCAGCAAACTAGCGGCGGCCTACGAGCAGTACTTC.

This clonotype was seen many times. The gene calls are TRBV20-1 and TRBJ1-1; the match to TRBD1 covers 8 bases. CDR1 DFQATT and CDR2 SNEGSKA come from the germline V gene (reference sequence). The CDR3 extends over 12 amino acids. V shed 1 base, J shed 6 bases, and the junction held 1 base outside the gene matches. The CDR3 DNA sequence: TGCAGTGCTAGAGCGGGACAGGCTGAAGCTTTCTTT. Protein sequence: CSARAGQAEAFF.

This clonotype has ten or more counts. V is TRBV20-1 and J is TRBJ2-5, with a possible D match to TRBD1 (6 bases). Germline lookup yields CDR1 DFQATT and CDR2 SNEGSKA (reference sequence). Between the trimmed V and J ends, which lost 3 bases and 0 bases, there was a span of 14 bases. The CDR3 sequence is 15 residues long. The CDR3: CSASHPRQDQETQYF. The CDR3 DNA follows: TGCAGTGCTAGTCATCCCAGACAGGACCAAGAGACCCAGTACTTC.

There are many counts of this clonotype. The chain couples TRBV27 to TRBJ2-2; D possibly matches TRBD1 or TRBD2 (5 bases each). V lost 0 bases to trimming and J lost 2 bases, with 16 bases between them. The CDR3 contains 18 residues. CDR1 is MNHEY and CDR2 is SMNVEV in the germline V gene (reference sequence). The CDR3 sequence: CASSLSRRGAVNTGELFF. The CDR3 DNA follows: TGTGCCAGCAGTTTATCTCGACGGGGCGCTGTTAACACCGGGGAGCTGTTTTTT.

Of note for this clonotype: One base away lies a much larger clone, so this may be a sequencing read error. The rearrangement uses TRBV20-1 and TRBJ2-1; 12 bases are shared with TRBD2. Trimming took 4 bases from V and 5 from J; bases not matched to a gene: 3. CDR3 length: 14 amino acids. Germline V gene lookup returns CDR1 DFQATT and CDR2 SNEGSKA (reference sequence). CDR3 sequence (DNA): TGCAGTGCTACGACTAGCGGGGGTAACAATGAGCAGTTCTTC. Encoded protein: CSATTSGGNNEQFF.

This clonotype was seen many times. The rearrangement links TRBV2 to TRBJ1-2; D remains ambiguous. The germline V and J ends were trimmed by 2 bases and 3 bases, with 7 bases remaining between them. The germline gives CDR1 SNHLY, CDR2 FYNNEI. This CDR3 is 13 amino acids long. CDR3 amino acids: CASSESMDYGYTF. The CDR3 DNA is TGTGCCAGCAGTGAATCTATGGACTATGGCTACACCTTC.

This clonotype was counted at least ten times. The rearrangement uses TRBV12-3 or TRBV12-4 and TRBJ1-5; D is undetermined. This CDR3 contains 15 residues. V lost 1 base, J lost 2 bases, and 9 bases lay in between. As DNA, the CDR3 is TGTGCCAGCAGTTTAGGGGCTATTGGCAATCAGCCCCAGCATTTT. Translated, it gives CASSLGAIGNQPQHF.

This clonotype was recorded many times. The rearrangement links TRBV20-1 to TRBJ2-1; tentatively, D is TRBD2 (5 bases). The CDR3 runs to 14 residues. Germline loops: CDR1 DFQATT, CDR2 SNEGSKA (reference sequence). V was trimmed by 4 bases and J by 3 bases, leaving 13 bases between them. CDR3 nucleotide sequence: TGCAGTGCTATGATCCGAGGAGGCTACAATGAGCAGTTCTTC. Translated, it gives CSAMIRGGYNEQFF.

DNA for the CDR3: TGTGCCACCAGTGATTTCGGGGACAATGAAAAACTGTTTTTT. Translated, it gives CATSDFGDNEKLFF. The V gene is TRBV24-1, the J gene TRBJ1-4; perhaps TRBD1 as D (5 bases). The CDR3 has 14 amino acids. The V end lost 1 base, the J end lost 5 bases, and 7 bases lay between the germline ends. The germline V gene encodes CDR1 KGHDR and CDR2 SFDVKD.

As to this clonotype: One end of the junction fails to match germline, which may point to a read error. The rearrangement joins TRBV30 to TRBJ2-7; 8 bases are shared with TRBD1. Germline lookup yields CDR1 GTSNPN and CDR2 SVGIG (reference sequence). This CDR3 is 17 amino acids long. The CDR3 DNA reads TGTTCCTGGAGTGTCGGCAGGGGGCGGCCGCTGGTGGCCGAGCAGTACTTC. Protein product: CSWSVGRGRPLVAEQYF.

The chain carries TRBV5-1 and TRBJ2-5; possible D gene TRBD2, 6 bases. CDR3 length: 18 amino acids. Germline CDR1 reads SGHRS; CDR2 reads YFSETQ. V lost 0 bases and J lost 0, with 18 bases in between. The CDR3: CASSLGVGGDLNQETQYF. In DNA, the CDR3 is TGCGCCAGCAGCTTGGGGGTAGGAGGGGACCTCAACCAAGAGACCCAGTACTTC.

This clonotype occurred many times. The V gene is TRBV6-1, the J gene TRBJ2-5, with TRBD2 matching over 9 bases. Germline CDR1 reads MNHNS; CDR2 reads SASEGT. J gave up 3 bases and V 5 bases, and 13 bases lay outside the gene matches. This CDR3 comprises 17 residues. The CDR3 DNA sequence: TGTGCCAGCAGTTACCCTGAGACACTAGCGGGCGAAGAGACCCAGTACTTC. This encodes CASSYPETLAGEETQYF.

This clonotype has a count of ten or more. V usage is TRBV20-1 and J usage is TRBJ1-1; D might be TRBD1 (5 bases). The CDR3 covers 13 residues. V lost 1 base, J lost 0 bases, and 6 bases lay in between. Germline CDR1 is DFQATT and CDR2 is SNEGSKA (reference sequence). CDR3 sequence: CSARVDMNTEAFF. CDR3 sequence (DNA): TGCAGTGCTAGAGTGGACATGAACACTGAAGCTTTCTTT.

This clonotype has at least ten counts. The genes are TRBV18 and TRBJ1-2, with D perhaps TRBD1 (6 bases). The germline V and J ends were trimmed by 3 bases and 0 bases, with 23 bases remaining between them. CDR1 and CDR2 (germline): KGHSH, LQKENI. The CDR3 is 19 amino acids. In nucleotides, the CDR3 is TGTGCCAGCTCACCTTTTTCGGGGGGCGACATCTTGGCTAACTATGGCTACACCTTC. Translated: CASSPFSGGDILANYGYTF.

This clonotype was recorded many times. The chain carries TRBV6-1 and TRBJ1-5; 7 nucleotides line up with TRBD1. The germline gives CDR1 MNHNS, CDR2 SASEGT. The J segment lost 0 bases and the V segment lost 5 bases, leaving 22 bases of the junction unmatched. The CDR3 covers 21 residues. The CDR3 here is CASSRVGRDLPGGYSNQPQHF. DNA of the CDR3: TGTGCCAGCAGTCGAGTGGGTCGAGACCTACCAGGGGGATATAGCAATCAGCCCCAGCATTTT.

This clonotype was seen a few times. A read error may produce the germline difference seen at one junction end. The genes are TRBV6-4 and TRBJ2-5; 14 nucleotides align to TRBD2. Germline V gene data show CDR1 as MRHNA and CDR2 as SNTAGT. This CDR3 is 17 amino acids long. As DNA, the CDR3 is TGTACCAGCAGTTACTGGGGACTAGCGGGGGATTCGGAGACCCAGTACTTC. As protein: CTSSYWGLAGDSETQYF.